This is a list of T cell receptor beta chains from one sample in a study of OX40 agonist ivuxolimab in advanced cancers. The assay was immunoSEQ multiplex PCR, and TCRdb's table has in-frame clones only and misses some. The sample contains about 61,000 clones, about nine tenths of which appear only once. This sample comprised CD4+ or CD8+ T cells sorted from blood, obtained in a trial of the OX40 agonist ivuxolimab. The receptors were gathered from an adult with an advanced solid tumor such as melanoma, head and neck, liver or kidney cancer. The conserved cysteine and the conserved F or W are not part of the CDR3 here. Clone sizes are given selectively: once, few, many, or a class where the clone is expanded.

V gene,clone size,J gene,CDR3 protein
TRBV30,NA,TRBJ1-3,AWGQISGNTIY
TRBV27,NA,TRBJ1-5,ASSLLGLSQPQH
TRBV27,NA,TRBJ2-1,ASSLSLAGANEQF
TRBV27,NA,TRBJ2-1,ASSLSPQGRYEQF
TRBV6-6,NA,TRBJ1-5,ASSSWTGEGGQPQH
TRBV28,NA,TRBJ1-6,ASSSPTLTTGGRDSPLH
TRBV10-3,NA,TRBJ2-1,AISDGLAYDNEQF
TRBV7-9,few,TRBJ1-2,ASSTAEGGEYGYT
TRBV20-1,NA,TRBJ2-1,SATSGNEQF
TRBV27,NA,TRBJ1-2,ASSSSDRIYGYT
TRBV6-6,once,TRBJ1-1,ASSVGRVTGTEAF
TRBV19,NA,TRBJ1-5,ASSIGSEKYSNQPQH
TRBV28,once,TRBJ1-5,ASSFFRTSNQPQH
TRBV18,NA,TRBJ2-7,ASEKDYEQY
TRBV28,NA,TRBJ1-5,ASTPVGLLNPNQPQH
TRBV30,NA,TRBJ2-7,ALGQGYEQY
TRBV9,NA,TRBJ2-5,ASSVVGEYQETQY
TRBV28,NA,TRBJ2-7,ASRPIRDTSSYEQY
TRBV28,NA,TRBJ1-5,ASSFLLAGNQPQH
TRBV5-4,once,TRBJ1-5,ASSLGIRQPQH
TRBV6-5,once,TRBJ2-2,ASQGQTGELF
TRBV7-9,NA,TRBJ2-1,ASSSVLAHSYNEQF
TRBV4-2,NA,TRBJ2-7,ASSQEPIGPHYEQY
TRBV9,NA,TRBJ2-1,ASSVGLADYNEQF
TRBV10-3,NA,TRBJ1-1,ATRGWDTEAF
TRBV5-1,NA,TRBJ2-7,ASSLDSPSGEQY
TRBV28,NA,TRBJ2-5,ASSPSNRGLETQY
TRBV5-4,NA,TRBJ1-2,ASSLEGLNYGYT
TRBV28,NA,TRBJ2-7,ASSPDLGRNLYEQY
TRBV19,once,TRBJ1-1,ASGYRVNTEAF
TRBV6-5,NA,TRBJ2-3,ASSSITDTQY
TRBV9,once,TRBJ1-6,ASSSSGGNNSPLH
TRBV28,NA,TRBJ1-3,ASSMSRDSALRNTIY
TRBV15,few,TRBJ1-1,ATSRGQEGLNTEAF
TRBV6-1,NA,TRBJ1-6,ASSGPAFGTIFSPLH
TRBV10-3,NA,TRBJ2-1,AISEAGGGNEQF
TRBV7-9,NA,TRBJ2-7,ASSLNAGISEQY
TRBV4-1,NA,TRBJ2-7,ASSGPGEQY
TRBV30,NA,TRBJ1-5,AWSAGGESQPQH
TRBV7-9,many,TRBJ1-1,ASSLRGTEAF
TRBV6-6,NA,TRBJ1-2,ASSRGGGYT
TRBV5-6,NA,TRBJ1-4,ASSSSGAATNEKLF